The rows below give T cell receptor beta chains drawn from one sample of a study of shared clonotypes between healthy human individuals. Clones were sequenced by immunoSEQ multiplex PCR, and TCRdb holds only the in-frame ones, with some missing. Counted here are a few million clones, roughly 93% occurring once; the ten biggest clones make up 0.39%. The sequencing sample was made of naive CD4+ T cells from PBMCs. Receptors were obtained from a man between 18 and 35 years old in good health. Some clones in this sample may be carry-over from other donors' samples. CDR3s include the opening cysteine and the closing phenylalanine or tryptophan. A D gene is named only where the DNA matches it firmly. Size values are once, few and many counts, or a class for expanded clones, and some rows have none.

abundance: .; d_gene: .; v_gene: TRBV15; j_gene: TRBJ1-5; CDR3aa: CATSGTGSLLNQPQHF; CDR3nt: TGTGCCACCAGCGGTACCGGGAGCCTCCTCAATCAGCCCCAGCATTTT
abundance: .; d_gene: TRBD1; v_gene: TRBV11-1; j_gene: TRBJ1-1; CDR3aa: CASRGRDRGQNTEAFF; CDR3nt: TGTGCCAGCAGGGGACGGGACAGGGGGCAGAACACTGAAGCTTTCTTT
abundance: few; d_gene: TRBD2; v_gene: TRBV7-9; j_gene: TRBJ2-5; CDR3aa: CASRRAGGLETQYF; CDR3nt: TGTGCCAGCAGGAGAGCGGGAGGGTTAGAGACCCAGTACTTC
abundance: .; d_gene: TRBD1; v_gene: TRBV5-1; j_gene: TRBJ2-5; CDR3aa: CASSFGQGGETQYF; CDR3nt: TGCGCCAGCAGCTTCGGACAGGGAGGAGAGACCCAGTACTTC
abundance: .; d_gene: .; v_gene: TRBV6-5; j_gene: TRBJ2-3; CDR3aa: CASSRAGTDTQYF; CDR3nt: TGTGCCAGCAGTCGGGCGGGGACAGATACGCAGTATTTT
abundance: .; d_gene: .; v_gene: TRBV6-6; j_gene: TRBJ2-7; CDR3aa: CASSYSGRTYEQYF; CDR3nt: TGTGCCAGCAGTTACTCCGGCAGGACCTACGAGCAGTACTTC
abundance: .; d_gene: .; v_gene: TRBV7-6; j_gene: TRBJ2-1; CDR3aa: CASSLQGLSSYNEQFF; CDR3nt: TGTGCCAGCAGCTTACAGGGGTTGAGCTCCTACAATGAGCAGTTCTTC
abundance: .; d_gene: .; v_gene: TRBV18; j_gene: TRBJ2-7; CDR3aa: CASSLGLSDEQYF; CDR3nt: TGTGCCAGCTCACTTGGGTTGAGCGACGAGCAGTACTTC
abundance: .; d_gene: TRBD2; v_gene: TRBV28; j_gene: TRBJ2-1; CDR3aa: CASSRIAGGRRGEQFF; CDR3nt: TGTGCCAGCAGTAGAATAGCGGGAGGTCGACGTGGTGAGCAGTTCTTC
abundance: .; d_gene: TRBD2; v_gene: TRBV9; j_gene: TRBJ2-5; CDR3aa: CASSVATTSGRAETQYF; CDR3nt: TGTGCCAGCAGCGTAGCTACGACTAGCGGGAGGGCAGAGACCCAGTACTTC
abundance: .; d_gene: .; v_gene: TRBV5-1; j_gene: TRBJ2-7; CDR3aa: CASSSQPEKVYEQYF; CDR3nt: TGCGCCAGCAGCTCCCAACCGGAGAAGGTCTACGAGCAGTACTTC
abundance: .; d_gene: .; v_gene: TRBV7-9; j_gene: TRBJ2-3; CDR3aa: CASSLAWGSPSTQYF; CDR3nt: TGTGCCAGCAGCTTAGCGTGGGGATCGCCGAGTACGCAGTATTTT
abundance: .; d_gene: .; v_gene: TRBV6-6; j_gene: TRBJ2-2; CDR3aa: CASGTYGELFF; CDR3nt: TGTGCCAGCGGCACGTATGGGGAGCTGTTTTTT
abundance: .; d_gene: .; v_gene: TRBV5-6; j_gene: TRBJ2-4; CDR3aa: CASSPNAGSGDIQYF; CDR3nt: TGTGCCAGCAGTCCTAATGCAGGGTCAGGGGACATTCAGTACTTC
abundance: few; d_gene: .; v_gene: TRBV18; j_gene: TRBJ1-1; CDR3aa: CASSPPGHKNTEAFF; CDR3nt: TGTGCCAGCTCACCACCGGGACACAAGAACACTGAAGCTTTCTTT
abundance: .; d_gene: TRBD1; v_gene: TRBV4-3; j_gene: TRBJ1-2; CDR3aa: CASSPSTGGSYGYTF; CDR3nt: TGCGCCAGCAGCCCCTCAACAGGGGGCAGCTATGGCTACACCTTC
abundance: .; d_gene: .; v_gene: TRBV9; j_gene: TRBJ2-2; CDR3aa: CASSVGGLQGATGELFF; CDR3nt: TGTGCCAGCAGCGTAGGCGGGCTACAGGGTGCTACCGGGGAGCTGTTTTTT
abundance: .; d_gene: TRBD1; v_gene: TRBV2; j_gene: TRBJ2-1; CDR3aa: CASSEVRQGVGEQFF; CDR3nt: TGTGCCAGCAGTGAAGTAAGGCAGGGGGTAGGGGAGCAGTTCTTC
abundance: .; d_gene: .; v_gene: TRBV2; j_gene: TRBJ1-1; CDR3aa: CASTGPAQNTEAFF; CDR3nt: TGTGCCAGCACCGGACCGGCACAGAACACTGAAGCTTTCTTT
abundance: once; d_gene: TRBD2; v_gene: TRBV18; j_gene: TRBJ2-7; CDR3aa: CASCPQTLAGYEQYF; CDR3nt: TGTGCCAGCTGCCCTCAAACCCTAGCGGGATACGAGCAGTACTTC
abundance: .; d_gene: TRBD1; v_gene: TRBV12-5; j_gene: TRBJ1-1; CDR3aa: CASGTGVNTEAFF; CDR3nt: TGTGCTAGTGGTACAGGGGTGAACACTGAAGCTTTCTTT
abundance: .; d_gene: TRBD1; v_gene: TRBV19; j_gene: TRBJ2-7; CDR3aa: CASSALGQSRDEQYF; CDR3nt: TGTGCCAGTAGTGCCTTGGGACAGTCTAGGGACGAGCAGTACTTC
abundance: .; d_gene: .; v_gene: TRBV2; j_gene: TRBJ1-5; CDR3aa: CASSPRDKSYSNQPQHF; CDR3nt: TGTGCCAGCAGTCCCCGGGACAAGTCTTATAGCAATCAGCCCCAGCATTTT
abundance: .; d_gene: .; v_gene: TRBV27; j_gene: TRBJ2-3; CDR3aa: CASSRGSGDRDTQYF; CDR3nt: TGTGCCAGCAGTCGGGGTTCCGGAGATAGAGATACGCAGTATTTT
abundance: .; d_gene: .; v_gene: TRBV5-1; j_gene: TRBJ2-5; CDR3aa: CASSSGPSTGGETQYF; CDR3nt: TGCGCCAGCAGCTCCGGACCGTCTACTGGCGGAGAGACCCAGTACTTC
abundance: .; d_gene: TRBD1; v_gene: TRBV5-1; j_gene: TRBJ2-7; CDR3aa: CASGTGDHEQYF; CDR3nt: TGCGCCAGTGGGACAGGGGATCACGAGCAGTACTTC
abundance: .; d_gene: TRBD1; v_gene: TRBV28; j_gene: TRBJ1-2; CDR3aa: CAGRTGTYGYTF; CDR3nt: TGTGCCGGACGGACAGGGACTTATGGCTACACCTTC
abundance: .; d_gene: TRBD2; v_gene: TRBV12-5; j_gene: TRBJ2-1; CDR3aa: CASGLPNRGQLAGGRYNEQFF; CDR3nt: TGTGCTAGTGGTTTGCCGAACAGGGGGCAACTAGCGGGAGGACGATACAATGAGCAGTTCTTC
abundance: .; d_gene: .; v_gene: TRBV15; j_gene: TRBJ1-5; CDR3aa: CATSRDLQQPQHF; CDR3nt: TGTGCCACCAGCAGAGATCTCCAGCAGCCCCAGCATTTT
abundance: .; d_gene: .; v_gene: TRBV25-1; j_gene: TRBJ1-1; CDR3aa: CASSDRGRVLSEAFF; CDR3nt: TGTGCCAGCAGTGATCGTGGCAGGGTGCTTTCTGAAGCTTTCTTT
abundance: .; d_gene: .; v_gene: TRBV19; j_gene: TRBJ1-4; CDR3aa: CASSRAGPNEKLFF; CDR3nt: TGTGCCAGTAGCCGGGCGGGGCCTAATGAAAAACTGTTTTTT
abundance: .; d_gene: .; v_gene: TRBV6-5; j_gene: TRBJ1-2; CDR3aa: CASAQGFGYTF; CDR3nt: TGTGCCAGCGCCCAGGGGTTTGGCTACACCTTC
abundance: .; d_gene: .; v_gene: TRBV21-1; j_gene: TRBJ2-3; CDR3aa: CASSKVVKNSTDTQYF; CDR3nt: TGTGCCAGCAGCAAAGTCGTTAAGAACTCCACAGATACGCAGTATTTT
abundance: .; d_gene: .; v_gene: TRBV28; j_gene: TRBJ1-2; CDR3aa: CASSSPTRSVGYTF; CDR3nt: TGTGCCAGCAGTTCCCCAACCCGTAGTGTGGGCTACACCTTC
abundance: .; d_gene: .; v_gene: TRBV7-3; j_gene: TRBJ2-5; CDR3aa: CASSRGPQETQYF; CDR3nt: TGTGCCAGCAGCCGGGGGCCACAAGAGACCCAGTACTTC
abundance: .; d_gene: TRBD1; v_gene: TRBV7-6; j_gene: TRBJ2-7; CDR3aa: CASSLRGDRGLSEQYF; CDR3nt: TGTGCCAGCAGCCTAAGGGGGGACAGGGGATTGTCCGAGCAGTACTTC
abundance: .; d_gene: TRBD2; v_gene: TRBV2; j_gene: TRBJ2-7; CDR3aa: CAINLLERGTYEQYF; CDR3nt: TGTGCCATTAACCTTTTAGAGCGGGGAACCTACGAGCAGTACTTC
abundance: .; d_gene: .; v_gene: TRBV20-1; j_gene: TRBJ1-3; CDR3aa: CSAVGTGTIYF; CDR3nt: TGCAGTGCAGTCGGAACGGGCACCATATATTTT
abundance: .; d_gene: .; v_gene: TRBV15; j_gene: TRBJ1-2; CDR3aa: CATSRAQAGGYTF; CDR3nt: TGTGCCACCAGCAGAGCCCAGGCGGGTGGCTACACCTTC
abundance: .; d_gene: .; v_gene: TRBV27; j_gene: TRBJ1-1; CDR3aa: CASSSSGGLRGTEAFF; CDR3nt: TGTGCCAGCAGTTCCTCCGGGGGCCTCCGGGGCACTGAAGCTTTCTTT
abundance: .; d_gene: TRBD1; v_gene: TRBV30; j_gene: TRBJ2-5; CDR3aa: CAWGGQGAQETQYF; CDR3nt: TGTGCCTGGGGGGGACAGGGGGCCCAAGAGACCCAGTACTTC
abundance: .; d_gene: .; v_gene: TRBV18; j_gene: TRBJ2-5; CDR3aa: CASSLRSLQETQYF; CDR3nt: TGTGCCAGCTCACTACGGAGTCTCCAAGAGACCCAGTACTTC
abundance: .; d_gene: .; v_gene: TRBV6-1; j_gene: TRBJ1-5; CDR3aa: CASSERLGFRDF; CDR3nt: TGTGCCAGCAGTGAACGTTTAGGGTTCCGGGATTTT
abundance: .; d_gene: .; v_gene: TRBV7-2; j_gene: TRBJ2-1; CDR3aa: CASSLQRIYNEQFF; CDR3nt: TGTGCCAGCAGCTTGCAGCGGATTTACAATGAGCAGTTCTTC
abundance: .; d_gene: .; v_gene: TRBV10-3; j_gene: TRBJ2-5; CDR3aa: CAINQQLQETQYF; CDR3nt: TGTGCCATCAATCAACAGCTCCAAGAGACCCAGTACTTC
abundance: .; d_gene: .; v_gene: TRBV5-4; j_gene: TRBJ2-7; CDR3aa: CASSLVMTGSEQYF; CDR3nt: TGTGCCAGCAGCTTGGTTATGACCGGGTCGGAGCAGTACTTC
abundance: once; d_gene: .; v_gene: TRBV19; j_gene: TRBJ2-5; CDR3aa: CANDRIYQETQYF; CDR3nt: TGTGCCAACGACAGGATCTACCAAGAGACCCAGTACTTC
abundance: .; d_gene: .; v_gene: TRBV5-6; j_gene: TRBJ2-7; CDR3aa: CASSFTRVLSAYEQYF; CDR3nt: TGTGCCAGCAGCTTCACCCGGGTCTTAAGCGCTTACGAGCAGTACTTC